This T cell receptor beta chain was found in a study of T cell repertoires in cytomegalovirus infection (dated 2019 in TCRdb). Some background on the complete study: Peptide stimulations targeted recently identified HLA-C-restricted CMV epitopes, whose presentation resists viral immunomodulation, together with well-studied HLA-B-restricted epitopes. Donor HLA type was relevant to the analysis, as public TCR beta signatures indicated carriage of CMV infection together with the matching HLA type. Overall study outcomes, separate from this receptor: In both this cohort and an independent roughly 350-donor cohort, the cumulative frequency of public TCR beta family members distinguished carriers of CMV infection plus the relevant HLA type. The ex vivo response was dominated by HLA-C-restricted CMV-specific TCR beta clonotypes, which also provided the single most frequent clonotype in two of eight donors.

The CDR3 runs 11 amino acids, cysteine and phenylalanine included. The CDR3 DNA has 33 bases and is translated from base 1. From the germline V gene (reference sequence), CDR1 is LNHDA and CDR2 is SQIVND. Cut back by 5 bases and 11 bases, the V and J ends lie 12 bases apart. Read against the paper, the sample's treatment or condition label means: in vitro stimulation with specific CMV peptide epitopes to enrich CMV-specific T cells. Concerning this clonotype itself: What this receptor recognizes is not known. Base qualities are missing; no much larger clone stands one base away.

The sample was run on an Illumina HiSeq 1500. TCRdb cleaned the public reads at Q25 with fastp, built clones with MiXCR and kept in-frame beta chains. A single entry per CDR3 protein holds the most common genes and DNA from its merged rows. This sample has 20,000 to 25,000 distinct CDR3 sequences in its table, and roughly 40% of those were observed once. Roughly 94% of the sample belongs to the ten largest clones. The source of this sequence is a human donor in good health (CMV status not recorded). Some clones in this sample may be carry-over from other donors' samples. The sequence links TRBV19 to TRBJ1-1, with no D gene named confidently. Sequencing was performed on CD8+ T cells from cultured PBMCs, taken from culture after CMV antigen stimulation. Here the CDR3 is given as CASSLRRSAFF. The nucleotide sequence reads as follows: TGTGCCAGTAGTCTGCGTAGAAGCGCTTTCTTT.